Sequencing of this T cell receptor beta chain was carried out in a study of radiotherapy plus CTLA-4 blockade in lung cancer (dated by TCRdb to 2017 to 2018). Turning to the overall study: Among enrolled patients, 15% to 20% had an objective response and approximately 30% reached disease control. General findings and caveats noted by the study authors: TCR clones derived from tumors expanded in peripheral blood after treatment with radiotherapy and ipilimumab. Increased serum interferon-beta after radiation, together with early dynamic changes in blood T cell clones, were reported to be the strongest predictors of response.

The study tested focal radiation therapy combined with CTLA-4 blockade (ipilimumab) in patients with chemo-refractory metastatic non-small-cell lung cancer. On this clone: This receptor's antigen is unknown. The sample holds no much larger clone one base away, and base qualities are not on file.

The CDR3 runs 17 residues from the cysteine to the valine. The only DNA kept is the CDR3, 51 bases in frame from the first base. The germline V gene gives CDR1 as MNHNS and CDR2 as SASEGT. V is pared back by 3 bases and J by 3 bases, with 21 bases lying between the germline termini. Libraries were built with the immunoSEQ multiplex PCR assay. TCRdb holds this immuneACCESS table with in-frame rearrangements only. Some clones are missing; in checked studies, unresolved V genes explain under half, and the rest has no known cause. Recorded for this sample are 50,000 to 65,000 clones; approximately 80% of them occurred a single time. The top ten constitute roughly 15% of the sample.

The origin of this receptor is a human donor with non-small cell lung cancer who had a complete response to radiotherapy plus ipilimumab. Sequenced here: peripheral blood, sampled from a patient treated with radiotherapy plus ipilimumab. The rearrangement combines TRBV6-1 with TRBJ2-7; tentative D gene TRBD2, with 5 bases matching. The nucleotide sequence is TGTGCCAGCAGTGACAGTGTCGGTCGGGCGGGCGGCTACGAGCAGTACGTC. Translated, this is CASSDSVGRAGGYEQYV.